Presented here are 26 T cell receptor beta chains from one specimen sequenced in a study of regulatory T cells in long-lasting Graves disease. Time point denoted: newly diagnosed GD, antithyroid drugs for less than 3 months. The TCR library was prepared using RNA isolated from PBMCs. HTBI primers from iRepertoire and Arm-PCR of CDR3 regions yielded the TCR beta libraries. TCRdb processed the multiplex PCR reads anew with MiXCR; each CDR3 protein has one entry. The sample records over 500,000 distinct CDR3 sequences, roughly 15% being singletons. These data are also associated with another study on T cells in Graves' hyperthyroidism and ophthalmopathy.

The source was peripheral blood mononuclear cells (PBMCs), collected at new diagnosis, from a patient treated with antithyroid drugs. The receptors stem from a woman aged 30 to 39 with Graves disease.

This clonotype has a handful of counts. CDR3 region: CAWSAHSFYEQYF. The CDR3 DNA reads TGTGCCTGGAGTGCCCATAGTTTCTACGAGCAGTACTTC. The chain uses TRBV30 and TRBJ2-7; no clear D gene. There are 13 residues in the CDR3. Trimming left V 1 base short and J 3 bases short, with 10 bases between. Germline V CDR1 and CDR2: GTSNPN, SVGIG (reference sequence).

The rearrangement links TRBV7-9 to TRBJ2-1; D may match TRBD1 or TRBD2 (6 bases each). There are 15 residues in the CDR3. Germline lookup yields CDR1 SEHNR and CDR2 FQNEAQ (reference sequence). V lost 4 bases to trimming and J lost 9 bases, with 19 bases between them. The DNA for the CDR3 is TGTGCCAGCAGCTCTCCGGGACTCCTAGGGGGTGAGCAGTTCTTC. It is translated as CASSSPGLLGGEQFF.

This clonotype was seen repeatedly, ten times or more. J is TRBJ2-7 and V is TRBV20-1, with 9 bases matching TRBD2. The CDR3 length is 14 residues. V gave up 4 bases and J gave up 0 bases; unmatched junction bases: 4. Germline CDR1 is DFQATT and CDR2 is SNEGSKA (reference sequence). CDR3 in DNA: TGCAGTGCTATCCTAGCGGGGAGCTCCTACGAGCAGTACTTC. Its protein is CSAILAGSSYEQYF.

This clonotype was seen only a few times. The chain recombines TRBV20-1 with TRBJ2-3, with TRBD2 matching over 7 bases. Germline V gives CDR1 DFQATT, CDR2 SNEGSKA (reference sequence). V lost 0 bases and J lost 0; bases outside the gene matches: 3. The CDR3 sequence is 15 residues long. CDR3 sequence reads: CSARDLAVSTDTQYF. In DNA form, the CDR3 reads TGCAGTGCTAGAGACCTAGCGGTGAGCACAGATACGCAGTATTTT.

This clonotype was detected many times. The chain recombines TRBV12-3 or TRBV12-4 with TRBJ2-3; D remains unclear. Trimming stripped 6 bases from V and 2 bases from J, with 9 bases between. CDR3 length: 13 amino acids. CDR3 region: CASRAEATDTQYF. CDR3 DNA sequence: TGTGCCAGCAGGGCAGAAGCCACAGATACGCAGTATTTT.

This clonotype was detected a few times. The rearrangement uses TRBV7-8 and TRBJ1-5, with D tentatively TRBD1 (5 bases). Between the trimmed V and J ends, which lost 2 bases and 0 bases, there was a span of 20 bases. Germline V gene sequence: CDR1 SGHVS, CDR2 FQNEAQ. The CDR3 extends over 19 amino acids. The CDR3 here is CASSLSLTAETYSNQPQHF. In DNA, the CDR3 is TGTGCCAGCAGCTTATCCCTGACAGCAGAAACTTATAGCAATCAGCCCCAGCATTTT.

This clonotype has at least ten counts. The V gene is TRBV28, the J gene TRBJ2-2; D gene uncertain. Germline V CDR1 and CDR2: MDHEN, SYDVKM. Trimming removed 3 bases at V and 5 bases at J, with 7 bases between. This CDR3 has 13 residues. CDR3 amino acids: CASSFPQTGELFF. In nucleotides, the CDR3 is TGTGCCAGCAGTTTTCCACAGACCGGGGAGCTGTTTTTT.

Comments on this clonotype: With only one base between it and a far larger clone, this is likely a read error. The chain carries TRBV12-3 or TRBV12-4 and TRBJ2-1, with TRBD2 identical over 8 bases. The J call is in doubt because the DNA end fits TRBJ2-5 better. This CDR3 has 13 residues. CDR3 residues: CARSLGLAETQYF. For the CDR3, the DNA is TGTGCCAGAAGTTTAGGACTAGCAGAGACCCAGTACTTC.

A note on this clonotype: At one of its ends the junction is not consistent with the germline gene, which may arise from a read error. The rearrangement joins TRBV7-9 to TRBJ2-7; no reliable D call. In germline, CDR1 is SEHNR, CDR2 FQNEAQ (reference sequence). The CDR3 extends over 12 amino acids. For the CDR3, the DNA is TGTGCCAGCAGCCCCAACTCCCACGAGCAGTACTTC. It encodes CASSPNSHEQYF.

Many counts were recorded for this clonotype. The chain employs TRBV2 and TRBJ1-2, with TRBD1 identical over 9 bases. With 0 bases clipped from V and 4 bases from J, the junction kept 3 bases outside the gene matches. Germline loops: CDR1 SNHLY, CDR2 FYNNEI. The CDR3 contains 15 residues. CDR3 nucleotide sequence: TGTGCCAGCAGTGAAGCGCAGACAGGGGGCTATGGCTACACCTTC. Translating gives CASSEAQTGGYGYTF.

The CDR3 is CASSHLGAAADVLAKNIQYF. The CDR3 coding sequence is TGTGCCAGCAGCCACCTTGGAGCGGCAGCGGACGTCCTAGCCAAAAACATTCAGTACTTC. The chain links TRBV7-9 to TRBJ2-4; D perhaps matches TRBD2 (5 bases). This CDR3 spans 20 amino acids. The germline V and J ends were trimmed by 5 bases and 0 bases, with 26 bases remaining between them. Germline CDR1 is SEHNR and CDR2 is FQNEAQ (reference sequence). Complete variable domain (other parts from reference TRBV7-9 and TRBJ2-4): DTGVSQNPRHKITKRGQNVTFRCDPISEHNRLYWYRQTLGQGPEFLTYFQNEAQLEKSRLLSDRFSAERPKGSFSTLEIQRTEQGDSAMYLCASSHLGAAADVLAKNIQYFGAGTRLSVL.

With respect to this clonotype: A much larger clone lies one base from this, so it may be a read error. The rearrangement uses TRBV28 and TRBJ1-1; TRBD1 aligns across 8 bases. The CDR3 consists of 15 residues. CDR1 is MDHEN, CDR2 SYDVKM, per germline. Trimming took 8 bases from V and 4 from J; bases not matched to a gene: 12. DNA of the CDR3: TGTGCCAGCCTAAACCCAGGGGGCTGGCGCACTGAAGCTTTCTTT. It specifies CASLNPGGWRTEAFF.

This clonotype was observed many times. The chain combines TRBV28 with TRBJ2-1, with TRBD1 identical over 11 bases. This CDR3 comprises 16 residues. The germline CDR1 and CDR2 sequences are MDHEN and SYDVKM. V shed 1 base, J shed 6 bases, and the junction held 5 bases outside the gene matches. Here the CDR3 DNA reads TGTGCCAGCAGTTTATTAGGGGGGACAGGGGGCAATGAGCAGTTCTTC. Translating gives CASSLLGGTGGNEQFF.

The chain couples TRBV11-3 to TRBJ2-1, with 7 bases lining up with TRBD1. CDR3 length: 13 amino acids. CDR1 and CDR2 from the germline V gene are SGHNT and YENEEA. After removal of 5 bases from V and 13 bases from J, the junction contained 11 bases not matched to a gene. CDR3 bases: TGTGCCAGCAGCCAAACCGGGGACAGTTTTCAGTTCTTC. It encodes CASSQTGDSFQFF.

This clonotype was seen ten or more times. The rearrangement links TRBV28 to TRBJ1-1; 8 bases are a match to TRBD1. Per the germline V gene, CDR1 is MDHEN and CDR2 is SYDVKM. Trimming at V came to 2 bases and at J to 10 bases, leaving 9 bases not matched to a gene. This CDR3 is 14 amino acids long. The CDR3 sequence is CASSLTGTGAGAFF. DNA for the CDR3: TGTGCCAGCAGTTTAACCGGGACAGGCGCTGGAGCTTTCTTT.

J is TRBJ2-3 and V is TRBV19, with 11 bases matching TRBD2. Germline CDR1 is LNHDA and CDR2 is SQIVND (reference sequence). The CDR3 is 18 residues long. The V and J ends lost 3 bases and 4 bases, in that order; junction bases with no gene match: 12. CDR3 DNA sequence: TGTGCCAGTAGTATGGGGATTCCAACTAGCGGGAGCTCAGATACGCAGTATTTT. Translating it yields CASSMGIPTSGSSDTQYF.

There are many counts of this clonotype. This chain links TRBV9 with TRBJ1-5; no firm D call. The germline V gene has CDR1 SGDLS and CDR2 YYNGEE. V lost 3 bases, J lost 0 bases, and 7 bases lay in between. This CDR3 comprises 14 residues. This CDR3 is CASSGPDSNQPQHF. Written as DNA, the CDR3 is TGTGCCAGCAGCGGGCCGGATAGCAATCAGCCCCAGCATTTT.

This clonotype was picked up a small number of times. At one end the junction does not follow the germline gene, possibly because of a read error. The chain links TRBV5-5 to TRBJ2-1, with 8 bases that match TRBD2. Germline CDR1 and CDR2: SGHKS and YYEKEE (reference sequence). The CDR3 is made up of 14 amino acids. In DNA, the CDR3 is TGTGCCAGCAGCACCGGACTAGCCTACAATGAGCAATTCTTC. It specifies CASSTGLAYNEQFF.

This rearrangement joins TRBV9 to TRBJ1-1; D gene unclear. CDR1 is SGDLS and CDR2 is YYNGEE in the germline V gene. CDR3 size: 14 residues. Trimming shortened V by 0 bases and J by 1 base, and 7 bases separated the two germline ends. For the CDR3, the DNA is TGTGCCAGCAGCGTAGGGGCTACGAACACTGAAGCTTTCTTT. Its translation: CASSVGATNTEAFF.

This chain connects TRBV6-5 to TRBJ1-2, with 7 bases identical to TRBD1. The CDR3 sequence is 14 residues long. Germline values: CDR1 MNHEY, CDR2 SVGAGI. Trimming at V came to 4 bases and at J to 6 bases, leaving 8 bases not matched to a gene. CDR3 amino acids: CASSFYPTGNGYTF. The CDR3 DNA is TGTGCCAGCAGTTTCTATCCGACAGGGAATGGCTACACCTTC.

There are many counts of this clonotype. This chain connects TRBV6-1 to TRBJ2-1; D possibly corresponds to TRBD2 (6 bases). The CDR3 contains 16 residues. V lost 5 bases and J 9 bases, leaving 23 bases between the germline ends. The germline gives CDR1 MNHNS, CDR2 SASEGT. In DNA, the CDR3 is TGTGCCAGCAGTACCCGACTAGGTACACTGGCGAGTGAGCAGTTCTTC. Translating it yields CASSTRLGTLASEQFF.

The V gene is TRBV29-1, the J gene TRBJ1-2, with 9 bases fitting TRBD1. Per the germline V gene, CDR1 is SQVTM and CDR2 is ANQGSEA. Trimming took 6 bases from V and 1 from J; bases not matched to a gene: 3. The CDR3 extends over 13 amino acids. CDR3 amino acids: CSVGTGNNYGYTF. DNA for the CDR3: TGCAGCGTGGGGACAGGGAATAACTATGGCTACACCTTC.

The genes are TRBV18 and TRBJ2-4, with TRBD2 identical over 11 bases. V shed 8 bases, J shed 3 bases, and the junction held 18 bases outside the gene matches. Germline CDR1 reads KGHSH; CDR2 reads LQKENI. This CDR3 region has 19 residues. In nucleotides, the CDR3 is TGTGCCAGCAGCCAAGGGTTCCTAGCGGGAGGACTTGGCAAAAACATTCAGTACTTC. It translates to CASSQGFLAGGLGKNIQYF.

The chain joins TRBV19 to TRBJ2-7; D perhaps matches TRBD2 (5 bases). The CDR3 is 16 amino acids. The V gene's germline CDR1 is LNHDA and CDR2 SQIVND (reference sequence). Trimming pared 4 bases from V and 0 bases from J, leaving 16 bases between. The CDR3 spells CASSKGMGDFSYEQYF. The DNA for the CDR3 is TGTGCCAGTAGTAAAGGGATGGGAGACTTCTCCTACGAGCAGTACTTC.

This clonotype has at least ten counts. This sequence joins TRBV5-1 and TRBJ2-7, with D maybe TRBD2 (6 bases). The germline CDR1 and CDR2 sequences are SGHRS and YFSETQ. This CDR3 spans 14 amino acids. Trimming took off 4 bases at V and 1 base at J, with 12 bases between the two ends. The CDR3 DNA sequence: TGCGCCAGCAGCACGACCGGGACTTCCTACGAGCAGTACTTC. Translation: CASSTTGTSYEQYF. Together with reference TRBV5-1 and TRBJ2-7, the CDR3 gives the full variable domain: KAGVTQTPRYLIKTRGQQVTLSCSPISGHRSVSWYQQTPGQGLQFLFEYFSETQRNKGNFPGRFSGRQFSNSRSEMNVSTLELGDSALYLCASSTTGTSYEQYFGPGTRLTVT.

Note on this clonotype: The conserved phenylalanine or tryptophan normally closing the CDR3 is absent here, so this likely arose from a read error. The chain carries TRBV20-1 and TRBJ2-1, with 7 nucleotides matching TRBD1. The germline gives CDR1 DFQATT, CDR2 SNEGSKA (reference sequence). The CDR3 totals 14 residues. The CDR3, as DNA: TGCAGTGCTAAAGACAGGGTTCGATCGTATGACCAGTTCGTC. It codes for CSAKDRVRSYDQFV.